Listed below are T cell receptor beta chains from one sample, sequenced in a study of blood T cell repertoires in COVID-19. The table came from immunoSEQ multiplex PCR; TCRdb's copy has only in-frame clones and leaves some out. The sample has 470,000 or so clones, roughly 85% seen once. The sample comprised peripheral blood. The receptors stem from a human donor in a cohort sampled during active COVID-19. CDR3s include the opening cysteine and the closing phenylalanine or tryptophan. Fields, in order: CDR3 length, J gene, clone size, V gene, D gene, CDR3 protein, CDR3 DNA. A D gene is named only where the DNA matches it firmly. Clone size appears in some rows only: once, few, many, or a class for an expanded clone.

18,TRBJ2-5,NA,TRBV19,TRBD2,CASSILLAGLPLQETQYF,TGTGCCAGTAGTATTTTATTAGCGGGATTACCCCTCCAAGAGACCCAGTACTTC
13,TRBJ1-4,NA,TRBV7-2,TRBD1,CASSRQGEEKLFF,TGTGCCAGCAGCCGACAGGGGGAAGAAAAACTGTTTTTT
14,TRBJ1-2,NA,TRBV28,TRBD1,CASRSGQGVSGYTF,TGTGCCAGCAGGTCGGGACAGGGAGTAAGCGGCTACACCTTC
14,TRBJ1-2,NA,TRBV6-2/TRBV6-3,TRBD1,CASRPETGLYGYTF,TGTGCCAGCAGACCTGAGACAGGGCTCTATGGCTACACCTTC
13,TRBJ2-1,few,TRBV29-1,NA,CSVEATGLNEQFF,TGCAGCGTTGAGGCCACAGGGCTCAATGAGCAGTTCTTC
16,TRBJ1-3,NA,TRBV6-1,NA,CASSESGWTSGNTIYF,TGTGCCAGCAGTGAATCTGGATGGACATCAGGAAACACCATATATTTT
18,TRBJ2-6,NA,TRBV5-5,NA,CASSPVAQGISGANVLTF,TGTGCCAGCAGCCCGGTCGCACAGGGAATCTCCGGGGCCAACGTCCTGACTTTC
16,TRBJ1-2,NA,TRBV6-5,NA,CASSYSSAGNGYGYTF,TGTGCCAGCAGTTACTCGTCGGCAGGGAATGGCTATGGCTACACCTTC
13,TRBJ2-1,NA,TRBV23-1,NA,CASSQDSAAEQFF,TGCGCCAGCAGTCAAGACAGCGCAGCTGAGCAGTTCTTC
15,TRBJ1-2,NA,TRBV5-1,TRBD1,CASSLPGQGAGDYTF,TGCGCCAGCAGCCTTCCGGGACAGGGGGCGGGTGACTACACCTTC
15,TRBJ2-3,NA,TRBV9,NA,CASSVESGGTDTQYF,TGTGCCAGCAGCGTAGAGTCTGGAGGCACAGATACGCAGTATTTT
18,TRBJ2-5,few,TRBV4-3,TRBD2,CASSQDLGGLAGGETQYF,TGCGCCAGCAGCCAAGATTTAGGGGGACTAGCGGGAGGAGAGACCCAGTACTTC
18,TRBJ2-1,NA,TRBV14,TRBD2,CASSPLGLAGGSYNEQFF,TGTGCCAGCAGCCCACTAGGCTTAGCGGGAGGCTCCTACAATGAGCAGTTCTTC
16,TRBJ2-3,NA,TRBV9,TRBD2,CASSVLSGSLTDTQYF,TGTGCCAGCAGCGTACTCAGCGGGAGCCTCACAGATACGCAGTATTTT
14,TRBJ2-7,NA,TRBV5-6,TRBD1,CASSRTGETNEQYF,TGTGCCAGCAGCCGGACAGGGGAAACTAACGAGCAGTACTTC
16,TRBJ2-3,once,TRBV6-6,NA,CASSRGLGTSTDTQYF,TGTGCCAGCAGTCGGGGCCTTGGAACGAGCACAGATACGCAGTATTTT
13,TRBJ2-7,NA,TRBV2,NA,CASRPGFANEQYF,TGTGCCAGCAGGCCCGGGTTTGCCAACGAGCAGTACTTC
13,TRBJ2-3,NA,TRBV5-4,TRBD1,CASSGDRGDTQYF,TGTGCCAGCAGCGGGGACAGGGGTGATACGCAGTATTTT
17,TRBJ2-3,NA,TRBV5-1,TRBD2,CASSLVVSSGEGDTQYF,TGCGCCAGCAGCTTGGTAGTTTCTAGCGGGGAAGGGGATACGCAGTATTTT
13,TRBJ1-5,NA,TRBV2,TRBD1,CASWDRTNQPQHF,TGTGCCAGCTGGGACAGGACTAATCAGCCCCAGCATTTT
14,TRBJ2-4,NA,TRBV19,NA,CASSNSFGKNIQYF,TGTGCCAGTAGTAACAGCTTTGGCAAAAACATTCAGTACTTC
13,TRBJ1-2,many,TRBV20-1,TRBD1,CSARGQGNYGYTF,TGCAGTGCTCGTGGACAGGGAAACTATGGCTACACCTTC
14,TRBJ1-2,NA,TRBV3-1/TRBV3-2,TRBD1,CASSRRDRTGGYTF,TGTGCCAGCAGCCGGAGGGACAGGACGGGCGGCTACACCTTC
16,TRBJ1-2,NA,TRBV19,TRBD1,CASRRQGAEQGYGYTF,TGTGCCAGCCGCCGACAGGGGGCTGAGCAGGGCTATGGCTACACCTTC
13,TRBJ2-1,once,TRBV15,TRBD2,CATSSPGLATQFF,TGTGCCACCAGCAGCCCCGGACTAGCGACCCAGTTCTTC
13,TRBJ1-2,NA,TRBV28,NA,CASTTGFYSGYTF,TGTGCCAGCACTACAGGTTTCTATAGTGGCTACACCTTC
19,TRBJ1-6,NA,TRBV7-2,TRBD1,CASSLAGTGAYSYNSPLHF,TGTGCCAGCAGCTTAGCAGGGACAGGGGCCTACTCCTATAATTCACCCCTCCACTTT
14,TRBJ1-1,NA,TRBV28,NA,CASSSRGLNTEAFF,TGTGCCAGCAGTTCCAGGGGCCTGAACACTGAAGCTTTCTTT
14,TRBJ2-2,NA,TRBV7-2,NA,CASSPPLATGELFF,TGTGCCAGCAGCCCCCCCCTAGCGACCGGGGAGCTGTTTTTT
16,TRBJ2-1,NA,TRBV3-1/TRBV3-2,TRBD2,CASSHPGGSSYNEQFF,TGTGCCAGCAGCCACCCCGGGGGGAGCTCCTACAATGAGCAGTTCTTC
14,TRBJ1-1,NA,TRBV5-1,TRBD1,CASTLQGANTEAFF,TGCGCCAGCACCCTACAGGGGGCGAACACTGAAGCTTTCTTT
14,TRBJ1-4,NA,TRBV28,NA,CASSFGGPREKLFF,TGTGCCAGCAGTTTCGGGGGGCCCAGGGAAAAACTGTTTTTT
14,TRBJ2-7,few,TRBV3-1/TRBV3-2,TRBD2,CASSQAGGPGEQYF,TGTGCCAGCAGCCAAGCGGGAGGGCCGGGCGAGCAGTACTTC
15,TRBJ2-3,NA,TRBV7-2,TRBD2,CASSLVGGRDDTQYF,TGTGCCAGCAGCTTAGTGGGCGGGAGGGACGATACGCAGTATTTT
14,TRBJ2-7,NA,TRBV2,NA,CASTRQESSYEQYF,TGTGCCAGTACTAGACAGGAAAGCTCCTACGAGCAGTACTTC
15,TRBJ2-5,NA,TRBV27,TRBD2,CATRTSGTNQETQYF,TGTGCCACCAGGACTAGCGGGACCAACCAAGAGACCCAGTACTTC